Sequencing of this TCR beta chain was carried out in a study of blood T cell repertoires in COVID-19. V lost 5 bases and J 6 bases, leaving 8 bases between the germline ends. This CDR3 has 12 amino acids. Germline values: CDR1 SEHNR, CDR2 FQNEAQ (reference sequence). In the authors' workflow: The authors estimated nucleated cell counts from reference gene primer amplification. Generated by immunoSEQ multiplex PCR, the TCRdb table keeps only in-frame clones and is missing some. That table is the source of V, J and clone size, and D and trimming were worked out from the DNA. The table has around 130,000 clones, 65% to 85% seen once; the top ten hold approximately 1.8%.

The sequenced sample was peripheral blood. This receptor was identified in a man in his 70s with acute or convalescent COVID-19. The chain combines TRBV7-9 with TRBJ2-1; tentative D call: TRBD1 (6 bases). The CDR3 is CASSRGGNEQFF. The DNA of the CDR3 is TGTGCCAGCAGCCGAGGGGGCAATGAGCAGTTCTTC.